This TCR beta chain is from a study of tumor-infiltrating lymphocytes in localized non-small cell lung cancer. Across the whole study: The cohort mixed smokers and never-smokers, several histologies, and some post-neoadjuvant-chemotherapy samples.

The repertoire was sequenced with immunoSEQ multiplex PCR; TCRdb's copy has only in-frame clones and lacks some. Of approximately 13,000 clones in the sample, 70% to 80% were seen once. On this clone: Antigen specificity is unknown.

The ends lost 3 bases at V and 4 bases at J; junction bases unmatched: 18. The V gene's germline CDR1 is SGHNT and CDR2 YYREEE (reference sequence). There are 19 residues in the CDR3. Whole-study findings and limits: Tumor T-cell fraction was not associated with recurrence-free survival. Different pieces of the same tissue were used for each assay. T-cell fraction did not differ between immunotypes IM1 and IM2.

The J gene is TRBJ2-1, the V gene TRBV5-4; 8 bases align to TRBD1. The TCR originated in a human donor with non-small cell lung cancer. Source material: lung tumor tissue. This chain's CDR3 is CASSSSRAILRTGYNEQFF. In DNA form, the CDR3 reads TGTGCCAGCAGCTCATCCCGTGCAATACTTCGGACAGGGTACAATGAGCAGTTCTTC.